These 25 T cell receptor beta chains were all obtained from the same sample, sequenced in a study of blood T cells in healthy people across ages. It was with a sample-barcoded 5' primer and a J-beta primer mix that a second PCR of roughly 7 to 11 cycles was run. Each CDR3 protein is one row after TCRdb ran MiXCR on the 5' RACE reads. The sample records roughly 730,000 distinct CDR3 sequences, roughly 56% being singletons. The sample comprised blood. The receptors originated from a man aged 35-49 years in good health.

The chain couples TRBV29-1 to TRBJ1-1; D gene ambiguous. Germline loops: CDR1 SQVTM, CDR2 ANQGSEA. CDR3 size: 12 residues. The V end lost 7 bases, the J end lost 8 bases, and 17 bases lay between the germline ends. The CDR3, as DNA: TGCAGCGGTGAGAGACGGTCGCCAGAAGCTTTCTTT. Translated: CSGERRSPEAFF.

The rearrangement uses TRBV5-6 and TRBJ2-1; 7 bases match TRBD2. The V gene's germline CDR1 is SGHDT and CDR2 YYEEEE. The CDR3 is 16 amino acids. The ends lost 4 bases at V and 1 base at J; junction bases unmatched: 8. The CDR3 nucleotides read TGTGCCAGCAGCCTTGGTCCTAGCGGATCCTACAATGAGCAGTTCTTC. It codes for CASSLGPSGSYNEQFF.

This clonotype was seen only a few times. J is TRBJ1-5 and V is TRBV27; D remains unclear. The V gene lost 3 bases and the J gene lost 4 bases, with 16 bases spanning the gap. This CDR3 has 16 residues. Looked up from germline, CDR1 is MNHEY and CDR2 is SMNVEV (reference sequence). CDR3 region: CASSFYGSQANQPQHF. CDR3 coding DNA: TGTGCCAGCAGTTTTTACGGCAGCCAGGCAAATCAGCCCCAGCATTTT.

The genes are TRBV20-1 and TRBJ2-5; D uncertain. The CDR3 extends over 12 amino acids. The V end lost 3 bases, the J end lost 4 bases, and 9 bases lay between the germline ends. Germline loops: CDR1 DFQATT, CDR2 SNEGSKA (reference sequence). The CDR3 loop reads CSASQLSETQYF. The CDR3 DNA reads TGCAGTGCTAGTCAATTGTCAGAGACCCAGTACTTC.

This chain joins TRBV7-2 and TRBJ1-2; a weak D match, TRBD1 (6 bases). V was shortened by 1 base and J by 2 bases, with 14 bases between the two germline ends. The germline V gene has CDR1 SGHTA and CDR2 FQGNSA. There are 16 residues in the CDR3. Here the CDR3 reads CASSLVPDSRNYGYTF. CDR3 in DNA: TGTGCCAGCAGCTTAGTACCGGACAGCCGAAACTATGGCTACACCTTC. Together with reference TRBV7-2 and TRBJ1-2, the CDR3 gives the full variable domain: GAGVSQSPSNKVTEKGKDVELRCDPISGHTALYWYRQSLGQGLEFLIYFQGNSAPDKSGLPSDRFSAERTGGSVSTLTIQRTQQEDSAVYLCASSLVPDSRNYGYTFGSGTRLTVV.

This chain uses TRBV28 with TRBJ2-7; D might be TRBD1 (5 bases). The CDR3 has 14 residues. Germline-derived CDR1 and CDR2 are MDHEN and SYDVKM. The V end lost 2 bases, the J end lost 7 bases, and 15 bases lay between the germline ends. The CDR3 bases are TGTGCCAGCAGTTTAGGGGCCAGGAGTCGAGAGCAGTACTTC. This sequence encodes CASSLGARSREQYF. Full variable domain (missing parts from reference TRBV28 and TRBJ2-7): DVKVTQSSRYLVKRTGEKVFLECVQDMDHENMFWYRQDPGLGLRLIYFSYDVKMKEKGDIPEGYSVSREKKERFSLILESASTNQTSMYLCASSLGARSREQYFGPGTRLTVT.

The gene calls are TRBV4-1 and TRBJ2-7; 8 positions match TRBD2. This CDR3 region has 16 residues. Trimming cost V 1 base and J 11 bases; bases outside gene matches: 16. Germline V gene data show CDR1 as MGHRA and CDR2 as YSYEKL. In DNA form, the CDR3 reads TGCGCCAGCAGCCAAGGGGGCAGGACTAGCTCAAACGGGGAGTACTTC. Encoded protein: CASSQGGRTSSNGEYF.

This clonotype was seen a single time. The chain has TRBV7-9 and TRBJ1-1, with D possibly being TRBD1 (5 bases). CDR3 length: 15 residues. In germline, CDR1 is SEHNR, CDR2 FQNEAQ (reference sequence). V lost 3 bases to trimming and J lost 1 base, with 12 bases between them. CDR3 sequence (DNA): TGTGCCAGCAGCTTTCCGGGACGGGGGAACACTGAAGCTTTCTTT. Its protein is CASSFPGRGNTEAFF.

The chain couples TRBV6-5 to TRBJ1-6; unclear D gene. The V end lost 5 bases, the J end lost 4 bases, and 12 bases lay between the germline ends. The CDR3 totals 15 residues. The germline V gene encodes CDR1 MNHEY and CDR2 SVGAGI. The CDR3 DNA reads as TGTGCCAGCAGTGGCTCGGGCCGATATAATTCACCCCTCCACTTT. Its translation is CASSGSGRYNSPLHF.

Regarding this clonotype: With a much larger clone just one base away, this may be a read error. The chain joins TRBV9 to TRBJ2-1; D is uncertain. The better agreement between TRBJ2-7 and the DNA end casts doubt on the J call. The CDR3 runs to 16 residues. Germline V gene data show CDR1 as SGDLS and CDR2 as YYNGEE. The CDR3 sequence: CASSVVSRTPYNEQYF. In nucleotides, the CDR3 is TGTGCCAGCAGCGTAGTTTCCAGGACCCCGTACAATGAGCAGTACTTC.

This clonotype has just a few counts. Since a much larger clone is just one base distant, this may be a read error. This chain joins TRBV27 and TRBJ2-2, with D perhaps matching TRBD2 (6 bases). This CDR3 region has 14 residues. V was shortened by 8 bases and J by 0 bases, with 10 bases between the two germline ends. Germline values: CDR1 MNHEY, CDR2 SMNVEV (reference sequence). DNA of the CDR3: TGTGCCAGCGGCGGGGCAGCGAACACCGGGGAGCTGTTTTTT. This translates into CASGGAANTGELFF.

This clonotype turned up a few times. This chain joins TRBV21-1 and TRBJ2-7. TRBV21-1 is designated a pseudogene. The CDR3 totals 13 residues. The chain's CDR3 is CASSKQLEYEQYF. The DNA of the CDR3 is TGTGCCAGCAGCAAACAACTGGAATACGAGCAGTACTTC.

Regarding this clonotype: This clone may be a read error of a much larger clone one base away. The rearrangement joins TRBV7-6 to TRBJ2-3; D is uncertain. CDR1 SGHVS and CDR2 FNYEAQ come from the germline V gene. V was cut by 7 bases and J by 9 bases, with 8 bases left in between. This CDR3 has 10 residues. CDR3 region: CASNSLTQYF. DNA of the CDR3: TGTGCCAGCAACTCGCTGACGCAGTATTTT.

V and J are TRBV24-1 and TRBJ2-3; D is undetermined. The germline CDR1 and CDR2 sequences are KGHDR and SFDVKD. The CDR3 extends over 13 amino acids. The V gene lost 4 bases and the J gene lost 3 bases, with 7 bases spanning the gap. The DNA for the CDR3 is TGTGCCACCAGTGACCCGTTTACAGATACGCAGTATTTT. It translates to CATSDPFTDTQYF.

As to this clonotype: At one boundary the junction diverges from the germline segment, which might be a read error. V usage is TRBV27 and J usage is TRBJ2-6, with D maybe TRBD1 (5 bases). This CDR3 comprises 15 residues. In germline, CDR1 is MNHEY, CDR2 SMNVEV (reference sequence). DNA of the CDR3: TGTGCCAGCAGTTTATCAGTCCCTGGGGCCGACGTCCTGACTTTC. Its translation is CASSLSVPGADVLTF.

This clonotype was detected once. This chain connects TRBV5-1 to TRBJ2-1; 8 bases agree with TRBD1. Germline V gene sequence: CDR1 SGHRS, CDR2 YFSETQ. J lost 4 bases, V lost 0 bases, and 6 bases had no gene match. CDR3 length: 16 residues. CDR3 coding DNA: TGCGCCAGCAGCTTGGGGGGGACAGGCACATACAATGAGCAGTTCTTC. Its translation: CASSLGGTGTYNEQFF. Full variable domain (missing parts from reference TRBV5-1 and TRBJ2-1): KAGVTQTPRYLIKTRGQQVTLSCSPISGHRSVSWYQQTPGQGLQFLFEYFSETQRNKGNFPGRFSGRQFSNSRSEMNVSTLELGDSALYLCASSLGGTGTYNEQFFGPGTRLTVL.

This clonotype was found a few times. The chain combines TRBV20-1 with TRBJ2-7; 10 bases agree with TRBD2. The end of the DNA fits TRBJ2-5 better, so the J call may be wrong. Germline V gene data show CDR1 as DFQATT and CDR2 as SNEGSKA (reference sequence). This CDR3 is built from 14 residues. The CDR3 nucleotides read TGCAGTGCTAGAGAAGCTAGCGGGAGAGGGACCCAGTACTTC. Its translation is CSAREASGRGTQYF.

The rearrangement uses TRBV20-1 and TRBJ2-3; a possible D gene is TRBD2 (5 bases). V lost 4 bases and J lost 5, with 7 bases in between. The CDR3 contains 11 residues. Germline V gene sequence: CDR1 DFQATT, CDR2 SNEGSKA (reference sequence). CDR3 in amino acids: CSAIGRDTQYF. The CDR3 DNA reads TGCAGTGCTATAGGGAGAGATACGCAGTATTTT.

The chain employs TRBV29-1 and TRBJ2-1; D gene unclear. The end of the DNA fits TRBJ2-7 better, so the J call may be wrong. The CDR3 consists of 13 residues. The germline CDR1 and CDR2 sequences are SQVTM and ANQGSEA. For the CDR3, the DNA is TGCAGCGTTGAGGCGAGCTCCTACAATGAGCAGTACTTC. Translated: CSVEASSYNEQYF.

The rearrangement joins TRBV20-1 to TRBJ2-2, with unresolved D. Deletions cut 4 bases from V and 1 base from J, with 7 bases between. There are 13 residues in the CDR3. Germline V gives CDR1 DFQATT, CDR2 SNEGSKA (reference sequence). CDR3: CSATLQNTGELFF. The CDR3 DNA follows: TGCAGTGCTACCCTTCAGAACACCGGGGAGCTGTTTTTT.

This clonotype was detected a few times. The gene calls are TRBV4-1 and TRBJ2-7; D is perhaps TRBD2 (5 bases). The V end lost 0 bases, the J end lost 4 bases, and 13 bases lay between the germline ends. The CDR3 spans 15 residues. Looked up from germline, CDR1 is MGHRA and CDR2 is YSYEKL. For the CDR3, the DNA is TGCGCCAGCAGCCAAGAATCAGCGGAACCATACGAGCAGTACTTC. Protein: CASSQESAEPYEQYF.

The chain recombines TRBV12-3 or TRBV12-4 with TRBJ2-1, with 10 bases fitting TRBD2. The junction had 12 bases not matched to a gene; V was cut back by 7 bases and J by 9 bases. The CDR3 totals 15 residues. The CDR3 region is CASMLTSGSGGEQFF. In DNA form, the CDR3 reads TGTGCCAGCATGTTGACTAGCGGGTCTGGGGGTGAGCAGTTCTTC.

This clonotype appeared once. The V gene is TRBV27, the J gene TRBJ1-2; D remains ambiguous. The CDR3 has 16 amino acids. Trimming shortened V by 7 bases and J by 5 bases, and 23 bases separated the two germline ends. The germline V gene has CDR1 MNHEY and CDR2 SMNVEV (reference sequence). The CDR3 sequence: CASTYSVTYLPYGYTF. CDR3 coding DNA: TGTGCCAGCACCTACTCCGTAACTTATCTTCCTTATGGCTACACCTTC.

The chain employs TRBV7-6 and TRBJ2-5; D might be TRBD1 (6 bases). The V gene's germline CDR1 is SGHVS and CDR2 FNYEAQ. Trimming took off 5 bases at V and 4 bases at J, with 14 bases between the two ends. This CDR3 has 14 amino acids. As DNA, the CDR3 is TGTGCCAGCAGCCCAGGGGTCGATAGAGAGACCCAGTACTTC. The encoded protein is CASSPGVDRETQYF.

This clonotype was counted only a few times. The chain is built from TRBV6-2 or TRBV6-3 and TRBJ2-5; 7 nucleotides match TRBD1. The closer fit of TRBJ2-7 to the DNA end suggests the J call may be wrong. The germline V gene encodes CDR1 MNHEY and CDR2 SVGEGT. The CDR3 runs to 14 residues. The CDR3 DNA reads TGTGCCAGCACTGACGCCGGGACAGTGTACGAGCAGTACTTC. Its translation is CASTDAGTVYEQYF.